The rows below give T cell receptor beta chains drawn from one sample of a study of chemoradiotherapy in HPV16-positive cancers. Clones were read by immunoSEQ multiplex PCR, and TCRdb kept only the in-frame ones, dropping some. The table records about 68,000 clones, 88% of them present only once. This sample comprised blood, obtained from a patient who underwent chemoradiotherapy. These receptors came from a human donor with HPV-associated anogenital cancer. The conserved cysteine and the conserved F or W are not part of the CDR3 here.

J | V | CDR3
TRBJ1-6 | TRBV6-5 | ASSYTNSPLH
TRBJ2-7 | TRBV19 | ASSPPGLAGEGVKQY
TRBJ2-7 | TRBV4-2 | ASSQAASGSSYEQY
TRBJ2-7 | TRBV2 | ASSARVLTYEQY
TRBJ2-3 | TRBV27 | ASSWGGGPSTDTQY
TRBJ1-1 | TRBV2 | ASKGLPNTEAF
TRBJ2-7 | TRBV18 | ASSPPLSYEQY
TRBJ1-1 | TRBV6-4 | ASSDSTGYRTEAF
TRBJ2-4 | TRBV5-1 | ASSPGTSGQLAKNIQY
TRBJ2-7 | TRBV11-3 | ASSFGVGYEQY
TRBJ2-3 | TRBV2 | ASRGVAGPSHSTQY
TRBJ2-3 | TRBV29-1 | SVEGGAGGPDPIGTQY
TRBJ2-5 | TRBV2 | ASSGLAGQETQY
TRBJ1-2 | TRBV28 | ASSFSGGAWGYT
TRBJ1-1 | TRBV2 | ASSEENDTEAF
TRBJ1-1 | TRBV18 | ASSPRATEAF